A single T cell receptor beta chain is shown here with its context. The sample is drawn from a study of beta chain features in type 1 diabetes. Trimming took off 2 bases at V and 2 bases at J, with 6 bases between the two ends. CDR1 and CDR2 (germline): LGHNT, FRNRAP. The CDR3 runs to 13 residues. Every isolated RNA sample was fully reverse transcribed, so sequencing captured expressed TCRB transcripts. The repertoire was sequenced with immunoSEQ multiplex PCR; TCRdb's copy has only in-frame clones and lacks some. Here the sample spans tens of thousands of clones, 30% to 35% being singletons. V and J are TRBV12-5 and TRBJ2-5, with D perhaps TRBD1 (5 bases). The sequencing input was stem cell memory CD4+ T cells from blood. The receptor was isolated from a woman between 18 and 29 years old in good health. CDR3 residues: CASGLSGQETQYF. The CDR3 DNA reads as TGTGCTAGTGGTTTGTCAGGGCAAGAGACCCAGTACTTC.